Listed here are 18 T cell receptor beta chains from one sample, sequenced in a study of T cell repertoires in ileal Crohn's disease. Sequencing used immunoSEQ multiplex PCR; TCRdb keeps in-frame clones, though not all of them. The sample yields around 6,000 clones, 88% seen once. Surgical specimens yielded lamina propria lymphocytes, which were density-gradient separated and then sorted. Sequenced: CD4+ T cells from ileum. The receptors here all came from an adult with Crohn's disease. Some clones in this sample may be carry-over from other donors' samples.

The chain couples TRBV19 to TRBJ1-2; 9 bases are shared with TRBD1. This CDR3 is 14 amino acids long. Germline CDR1 is LNHDA and CDR2 is SQIVND (reference sequence). The V gene end was trimmed by 1 base and the J gene end by 8 bases; junction bases not matched to a gene: 5. The CDR3 sequence is CASSIATGGNGYTF. The CDR3 DNA follows: TGTGCCAGTAGTATAGCTACAGGGGGCAACGGCTACACCTTC.

This chain uses TRBV7-2 with TRBJ1-1; tentative D call: TRBD1 (6 bases). V lost 1 base, J lost 10 bases, and 13 bases lay in between. In germline, CDR1 is SGHTA, CDR2 FQGNSA. The CDR3 is 13 amino acids. In DNA, the CDR3 is TGTGCCAGCAGCTTAGTAGAGGGGGGGCGAGCTTTCTTT. Translating gives CASSLVEGGRAFF.

The rearrangement uses TRBV5-4 and TRBJ1-3; possible D gene TRBD1, 6 bases. Germline V gene sequence: CDR1 SGHNT, CDR2 YYREEE (reference sequence). The V gene lost 1 base and the J gene lost 1 base, with 15 bases spanning the gap. This CDR3 has 17 amino acids. As DNA, the CDR3 is TGTGCCAGCAGCTTGAACTGGGACACCAGGTCTGGAAACACCATATATTTT. As protein: CASSLNWDTRSGNTIYF. Using reference TRBV5-4 and TRBJ1-3 for the parts outside the CDR3, the full variable domain is ETGVTQSPTHLIKTRGQQVTLRCSSQSGHNTVSWYQQALGQGPQFIFQYYREEENGRGNFPPRFSGLQFPNYSSELNVNALELDDSALYLCASSLNWDTRSGNTIYFGEGSWLTVV.

This clone was seen only a few times. J is TRBJ1-4 and V is TRBV28, with TRBD1 identical over 7 bases. The trim removed 3 bases at V and 10 bases at J, leaving 2 bases unmatched. There are 12 residues in the CDR3. The germline V gene encodes CDR1 MDHEN and CDR2 SYDVKM. DNA of the CDR3: TGTGCCAGCAGTTTTCAGGGGGGAAAACTGTTTTTT. Its protein is CASSFQGGKLFF.

The chain links TRBV19 to TRBJ1-1; D call uncertain. The CDR3 is 15 amino acids. Trimming shortened V by 2 bases and J by 1 base, and 11 bases separated the two germline ends. Germline V CDR1 and CDR2: LNHDA, SQIVND (reference sequence). CDR3 protein: CASSINGQANTEAFF. The CDR3 DNA reads as TGTGCCAGTAGTATAAACGGCCAGGCGAACACTGAAGCTTTCTTT.

The V gene is TRBV18, the J gene TRBJ1-5; tentative D call: TRBD1 (5 bases). Germline CDR1 is KGHSH and CDR2 is LQKENI. The CDR3 has 13 residues. Trimming took off 1 base at V and 4 bases at J, with 5 bases between the two ends. Here the CDR3 reads CASSPQGNQPQHF. For the CDR3, the DNA is TGTGCCAGCTCACCACAGGGGAATCAGCCCCAGCATTTT.

The rearrangement links TRBV7-3 to TRBJ2-3; 8 nucleotides line up with TRBD1. V trimming: 1 base; J trimming: 1 base; junction bases outside the gene matches: 1. Germline V lookup: CDR1 SGHTA, CDR2 FQGTGA. The CDR3 spans 15 residues. CDR3 region: CASSLRTGRTDTQYF. In nucleotides, the CDR3 is TGTGCCAGCAGCTTAAGGACAGGGCGCACAGATACGCAGTATTTT.

The CDR3 DNA reads TGTGCCAGCAGCAGACGACAGGGGGGGCGGACCGGGGAGCTGTTTTTT. Translating it yields CASSRRQGGRTGELFF. The chain couples TRBV5-4 to TRBJ2-2; 9 positions agree with TRBD1. The CDR3 contains 16 residues. V shed 4 bases and J 5 bases; nucleotides not matched to a gene: 9. The germline V gene has CDR1 SGHNT and CDR2 YYREEE (reference sequence).

Only a few counts were recorded for this clone. The rearrangement links TRBV28 to TRBJ1-4; unclear D gene. CDR1 and CDR2 (germline): MDHEN, SYDVKM. V shed 8 bases and J shed 0 bases, with 16 bases lying between them. The CDR3 spans 16 residues. DNA for the CDR3: TGTGCCAGCCGACTGTCATCCGCCGCAACTAATGAAAAACTGTTTTTT. This gives the protein CASRLSSAATNEKLFF. Full variable domain (rest looked up from reference TRBV28 and TRBJ1-4): DVKVTQSSRYLVKRTGEKVFLECVQDMDHENMFWYRQDPGLGLRLIYFSYDVKMKEKGDIPEGYSVSREKKERFSLILESASTNQTSMYLCASRLSSAATNEKLFFGSGTQLSVL.

The rearrangement links TRBV11-2 to TRBJ2-3, with 8 bases lining up with TRBD2. Unmatched junction bases numbered 5, after V lost 1 base and J lost 5 bases. The CDR3 has 15 amino acids. CDR1 is SGHAT, CDR2 FQNNGV, per germline. In DNA form, the CDR3 reads TGTGCCAGCAGCTTAGTGAGCGGGAGCCTAGATACGCAGTATTTT. Protein: CASSLVSGSLDTQYF.

The rearrangement links TRBV6-1 to TRBJ2-6; possibly TRBD1 for D (6 bases). This CDR3 region has 15 residues. Germline V lookup: CDR1 MNHNS, CDR2 SASEGT. Trimming removed 6 bases at V and 2 bases at J, with 11 bases between. The CDR3 loop is CASRTGGTGANVLTF. As DNA, the CDR3 is TGTGCCAGCAGGACAGGTGGGACTGGGGCCAACGTCCTGACTTTC.

The chain uses TRBV10-3 and TRBJ2-7; 7 bases are shared with TRBD2. V was clipped by 5 bases and J by 4 bases; unmatched bases: 11. This CDR3 spans 15 amino acids. CDR1 is ENHRY, CDR2 SYGVKD, per germline. The CDR3 loop reads CAISRTSGEGYEQYF. DNA of the CDR3: TGTGCCATCAGTCGGACTTCGGGGGAGGGATACGAGCAGTACTTC.

V usage is TRBV5-6 and J usage is TRBJ2-5; possibly TRBD2 for D (7 bases). This CDR3 has 19 amino acids. Trimming stripped 2 bases from V and 9 bases from J, with 32 bases between. Germline-derived CDR1 and CDR2 are SGHDT and YYEEEE. Here the CDR3 DNA reads TGTGCCAGCAGCTTCCCCCCCCCGCACCTTTTCGGGCCGGGGGGCGCCCAGTACTTC. It codes for CASSFPPPHLFGPGGAQYF.

V is TRBV7-2 and J is TRBJ1-2; 8 nucleotides agree with TRBD1. Germline CDR1 and CDR2: SGHTA and FQGNSA. The CDR3 runs 15 residues. The V and J ends lost 2 bases and 6 bases, in that order; junction bases with no gene match: 8. The CDR3 DNA sequence: TGTGCCAGCAGCTTAAGGGGAGACAGGGGTGATGGCTACACCTTC. Translating gives CASSLRGDRGDGYTF.

This sequence joins TRBV19 and TRBJ1-2; a possible D gene is TRBD1 (5 bases). The CDR3 is 14 residues long. Trimming shortened V by 2 bases and J by 6 bases, and 13 bases separated the two germline ends. Germline V gives CDR1 LNHDA, CDR2 SQIVND (reference sequence). CDR3 nucleotides: TGTGCCAGTAGTATAACGGCAGGGATCGATGGCTACACCTTC. Amino acid sequence: CASSITAGIDGYTF.

J is TRBJ2-5 and V is TRBV4-1; tentatively, D is TRBD2 (5 bases). Gene TRBJ2-7 matches the end of the DNA better, so the J call may be wrong. Germline CDR1 MGHRA, CDR2 YSYEKL. This CDR3 region has 15 residues. The CDR3 DNA reads TGCGCCAGCAGCCAAGAGAGGGCGAGCTCCTACGAGCAGTACTTC. This gives the protein CASSQERASSYEQYF.

CDR3 residues: CASSKKGDRQDEQYF. CDR3 nucleotide sequence: TGTGCCAGCAGCAAGAAAGGGGATCGCCAGGACGAGCAGTACTTC. The J gene is TRBJ2-7, the V gene TRBV21-1; TRBD1 reflects the table's D call only, with no check against the DNA. TRBV21-1 is listed as a pseudogene. This CDR3 has 15 amino acids.

V and J are TRBV5-4 and TRBJ1-1, with 9 bases fitting TRBD1. V lost 3 bases and J lost 5; bases outside the gene matches: 5. CDR1 SGHNT and CDR2 YYREEE come from the germline V gene (reference sequence). There are 14 residues in the CDR3. This CDR3 is CASSSGQGRTEAFF. CDR3 nucleotide sequence: TGTGCCAGCAGCTCTGGACAGGGGAGGACTGAAGCTTTCTTT.